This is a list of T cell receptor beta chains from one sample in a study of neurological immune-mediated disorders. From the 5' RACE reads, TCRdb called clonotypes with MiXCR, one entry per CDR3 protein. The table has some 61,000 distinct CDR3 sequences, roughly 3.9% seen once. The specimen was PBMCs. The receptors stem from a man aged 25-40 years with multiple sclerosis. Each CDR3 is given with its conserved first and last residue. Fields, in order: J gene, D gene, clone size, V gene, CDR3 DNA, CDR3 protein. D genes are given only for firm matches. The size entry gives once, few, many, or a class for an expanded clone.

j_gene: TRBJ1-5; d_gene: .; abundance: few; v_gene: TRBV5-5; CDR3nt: TGTGCCAGCAGCTTTTCCGACAGCTACTATCAGCCCCAGCATTTT; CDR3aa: CASSFSDSYYQPQHF
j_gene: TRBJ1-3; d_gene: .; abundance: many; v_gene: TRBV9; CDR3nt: TGTGCCAGCAGCGTAGGAGATACATCCCCCTCTGGAAACACCATATATTTT; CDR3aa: CASSVGDTSPSGNTIYF
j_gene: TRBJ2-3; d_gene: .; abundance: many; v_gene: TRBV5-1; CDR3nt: TGCGCCAGCAGCTTGGCCATGGCCAGCACAGATACGCAGTATTTT; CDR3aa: CASSLAMASTDTQYF
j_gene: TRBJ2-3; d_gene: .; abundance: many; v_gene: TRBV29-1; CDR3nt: TGCAGCGTTGAAAGGCAGGCAGGCACGCAGTATTTT; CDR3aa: CSVERQAGTQYF
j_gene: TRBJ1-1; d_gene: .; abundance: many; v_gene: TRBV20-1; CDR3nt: TGCAGTGCTAGAGGGGGCAGGAACACTGAAGCTTTCTTT; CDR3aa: CSARGGRNTEAFF
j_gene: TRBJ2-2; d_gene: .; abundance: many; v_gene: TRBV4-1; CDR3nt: TGCGCCAGCAGCCAAGTTCAACAATCGAACACCGGGGAGCTGTTTTTT; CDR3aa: CASSQVQQSNTGELFF
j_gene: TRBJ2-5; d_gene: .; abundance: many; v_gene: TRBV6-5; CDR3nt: TGTGCCAGCAGTACGGGCCATACCCAGTACTTC; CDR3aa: CASSTGHTQYF
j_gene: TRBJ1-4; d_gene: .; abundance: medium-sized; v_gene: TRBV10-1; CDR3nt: TGCGCCAGCAGTCGAGATCGCGGCGGGGGAATAAAAGCAACTAATGAAAAACTGTTTTTT; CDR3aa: CASSRDRGGGIKATNEKLFF
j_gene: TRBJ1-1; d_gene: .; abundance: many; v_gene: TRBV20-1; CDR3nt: TGCAGTGCGGGGGACTGGAATGAAGCTTTCTTT; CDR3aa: CSAGDWNEAFF
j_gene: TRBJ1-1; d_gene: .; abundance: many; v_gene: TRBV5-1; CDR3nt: TGCGCCAGCACCGGAATGAACACTGAAGCTTTCTTT; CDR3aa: CASTGMNTEAFF
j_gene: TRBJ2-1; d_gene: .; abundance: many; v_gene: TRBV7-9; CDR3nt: TGTGCCAGCAGCTTAGTTCCGACAGCGGCCGCTGTTGAGCAGTTCTTC; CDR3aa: CASSLVPTAAAVEQFF
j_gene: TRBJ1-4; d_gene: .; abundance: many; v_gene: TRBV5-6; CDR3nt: TGTGCCAGCAGGCGCAGTATGAATGAAAAACTGTTTTTT; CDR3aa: CASRRSMNEKLFF
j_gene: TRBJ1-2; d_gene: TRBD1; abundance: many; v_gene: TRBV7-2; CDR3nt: TGTGCCAGCAGCCGCCCCGACAGGGTCGATGGCTACACCTTC; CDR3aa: CASSRPDRVDGYTF
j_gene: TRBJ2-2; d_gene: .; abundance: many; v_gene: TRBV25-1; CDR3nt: TGTGCCAGCAGTGAAATAGCGGACTCATCACTTCCGACCGGGGAGCTGTTTTTT; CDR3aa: CASSEIADSSLPTGELFF
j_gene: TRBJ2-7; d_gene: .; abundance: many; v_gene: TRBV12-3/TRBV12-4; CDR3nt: TGTGCCAGCAGTTTCCGAGGTGGGTCCTACGAGCAGTACTTC; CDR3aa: CASSFRGGSYEQYF
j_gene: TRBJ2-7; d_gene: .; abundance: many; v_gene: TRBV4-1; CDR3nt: TGCGCCAGCAGCCACCGAGGGGAGGGGGGTTACGAGCAGTACTTC; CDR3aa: CASSHRGEGGYEQYF
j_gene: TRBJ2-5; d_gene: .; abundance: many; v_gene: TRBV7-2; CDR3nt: TGTGCCAGCAGCATTCCGGGACCCAGAGGGGAAGAGACCCAGTACTTC; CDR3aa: CASSIPGPRGEETQYF
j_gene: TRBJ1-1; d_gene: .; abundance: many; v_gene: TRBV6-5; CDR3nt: TGTGCCAGCAGCGTACAGGAGGGTGGCACTGAAGCTTTCTTT; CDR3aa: CASSVQEGGTEAFF
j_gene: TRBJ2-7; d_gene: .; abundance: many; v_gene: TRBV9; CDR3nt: TGTGCCAGCAGCGTAGCTGACAGTACCTACGAGCAGTACTTC; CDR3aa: CASSVADSTYEQYF